Below are 32 T cell receptor beta chains sequenced from a single sample in a study of T cells expressing NK-cell markers. TCRdb reprocessed the 5' RACE reads and stores each CDR3 protein as one record, lacking DNA. The listing records a few hundred thousand distinct CDR3 sequences. The sequenced sample was blood T cells: a sorted CD56 or NKG2C T cell subset, CD4+ or CD8+ T cells, or bulk PBMC T cells (not recorded which). These receptors came from a man between 18 and 69 years old in good health.

V is TRBV3-1 and J is TRBJ2-3; TCRdb indicates TRBD1, and absent DNA this call remains unverified. The germline V gene encodes CDR1 LGHDT and CDR2 YNNKEL (reference sequence). CDR3 size: 15 residues. This CDR3 is CASSPDRARADTQYF.

The chain is built from TRBV7-9 and TRBJ2-4. The CDR3 runs 14 residues. The germline gives CDR1 SEHNR, CDR2 FQNEAQ (reference sequence). The CDR3 sequence: CASSLELAKNIQYF.

This chain joins TRBV7-3 and TRBJ1-5; the TCRdb call, TRBD1, lacks DNA for checking. This CDR3 contains 20 residues. The germline V gene has CDR1 SGHTA and CDR2 FQGTGA. CDR3 residues: CASSRTEAGGDRRGNQPQHF.

The rearrangement uses TRBV7-2 and TRBJ1-5. Germline V gene sequence: CDR1 SGHTA, CDR2 FQGNSA. The CDR3 is 14 amino acids. The CDR3 region is CASSFFSVDQPQHF.

V is TRBV4-2 and J is TRBJ2-1; TCRdb gives TRBD2 as the D gene, but with no DNA this cannot be confirmed. Germline V gene lookup returns CDR1 LGHNA and CDR2 YNFKEQ. This CDR3 comprises 15 residues. The CDR3 sequence is CASSQEKSPGYEQFF.

This CDR3 reads CASRGQPNEKLFF. The chain combines TRBV7-9 with TRBJ1-4; TCRdb lists TRBD1, though no DNA is available to test this call. The CDR3 is 13 amino acids. Germline V lookup: CDR1 SEHNR, CDR2 FQNEAQ (reference sequence).

The chain joins TRBV3-1 to TRBJ2-2; TCRdb selects TRBD1, and the lack of DNA leaves this call unchecked. Germline assignment: CDR1 LGHDT and CDR2 YNNKEL (reference sequence). CDR3 size: 22 residues. CDR3 protein: CASSLVPGQIISSRPNTGELFF.

The rearrangement joins TRBV5-1 to TRBJ2-3; TCRdb reports TRBD2, a call that lacks DNA to check it against. Germline CDR1 reads SGHRS; CDR2 reads YFSETQ. There are 15 residues in the CDR3. The CDR3 region is CASSFTSGGFDTQYF.

The rearrangement uses TRBV5-1 and TRBJ1-5. The CDR3 runs to 16 residues. Germline V lookup: CDR1 SGHRS, CDR2 YFSETQ. CDR3 residues: CASSLGGRDSNQPQHF.

The chain is built from TRBV25-1 and TRBJ2-2; TCRdb's D call, TRBD1, is unchecked because there is no DNA. The V gene's germline CDR1 is MGHDK and CDR2 SYGVNS. CDR3 length: 14 amino acids. The CDR3 sequence: CASTPWADTGELFF.

The chain employs TRBV7-9 and TRBJ2-4; TCRdb picks TRBD1, but there is no DNA to check that call. The CDR3 extends over 17 amino acids. Per germline, CDR1 SEHNR and CDR2 FQNEAQ (reference sequence). The CDR3 region is CASSLVEQGKAKNIQYF.

This clonotype is labeled medium-sized based on frequency. The CDR3 spells CASSLLGPNQPQHF. The chain is built from TRBV27 and TRBJ1-5. Germline V gives CDR1 MNHEY, CDR2 SMNVEV (reference sequence). There are 14 residues in the CDR3.

The chain recombines TRBV5-1 with TRBJ1-1. CDR1 SGHRS and CDR2 YFSETQ come from the germline V gene. There are 13 residues in the CDR3. The CDR3 region is CASRRVVFTEAFF.

This chain links TRBV6-1 with TRBJ2-5; absent DNA, TCRdb's TRBD2 call cannot be checked. CDR1 and CDR2 (germline): MNHNS, SASEGT. The CDR3 covers 13 residues. This chain's CDR3 is CASRRGLQETQYF.

The V and J genes are TRBV20-1 and TRBJ2-3. This CDR3 spans 15 amino acids. In germline, CDR1 is DFQATT, CDR2 SNEGSKA (reference sequence). The CDR3 sequence is CSAPELRARTDTQYF.

The V call is TRBV20-1, the J call TRBJ2-5. Per germline, CDR1 DFQATT and CDR2 SNEGSKA (reference sequence). CDR3 length: 13 residues. The CDR3 reads CSASLASQETQYF.

The chain employs TRBV10-3 and TRBJ2-3; TCRdb gives TRBD2 as the D gene, but with no DNA this cannot be confirmed. There are 17 residues in the CDR3. Germline values: CDR1 ENHRY, CDR2 SYGVKD. CDR3 residues: CAISVGTSGVLADTQYF.

Here the CDR3 reads CASSSLMDPDREETQYF. This chain uses TRBV11-2 with TRBJ2-5; TCRdb's assignment of TRBD1 cannot be checked, as there is no DNA. Per germline, CDR1 SGHAT and CDR2 FQNNGV. The CDR3 is 17 residues long.

The chain combines TRBV18 with TRBJ1-2; with no DNA, the TCRdb D assignment of TRBD1 cannot be verified. This CDR3 has 13 residues. Germline CDR1 KGHSH, CDR2 LQKENI. The CDR3 loop is CASFGQGDYGYTF.

This chain links TRBV3-1 with TRBJ2-3; TCRdb's D gene call, TRBD1, goes unchecked for lack of DNA. The CDR3 runs to 15 residues. Germline V gene data show CDR1 as LGHDT and CDR2 as YNNKEL (reference sequence). CDR3 loop: CASSQEGVTTDTQYF.

The rearrangement uses TRBV5-1 and TRBJ1-1. The length of the CDR3 is 14 residues. Germline CDR1 is SGHRS and CDR2 is YFSETQ. This chain's CDR3 is CASNQGPTNTEAFF. The full variable domain, in which reference TRBV5-1 and TRBJ1-1 provide the parts outside the CDR3, is KAGVTQTPRYLIKTRGQQVTLSCSPISGHRSVSWYQQTPGQGLQFLFEYFSETQRNKGNFPGRFSGRQFSNSRSEMNVSTLELGDSALYLCASNQGPTNTEAFFGQGTRLTVV.

The rearrangement uses TRBV29-1 and TRBJ1-2. The CDR3 has 14 amino acids. Germline CDR1 and CDR2: SQVTM and ANQGSEA. The CDR3 sequence is CSVEFPTRLYGYTF.

CDR3 sequence reads: CASSPRTIVPYEQYF. The chain links TRBV7-8 to TRBJ2-7; the D call of TRBD1 rests on TCRdb alone, since no DNA is present to check it. The length of the CDR3 is 15 residues. CDR1 is SGHVS and CDR2 is FQNEAQ in the germline V gene.

The chain has TRBV20-1 and TRBJ2-1; with no DNA, the TCRdb D assignment of TRBD1 cannot be verified. Germline V gene sequence: CDR1 DFQATT, CDR2 SNEGSKA (reference sequence). This CDR3 region has 15 residues. The CDR3 spells CSASEGPQPYNEQFF.

The chain uses TRBV14 and TRBJ2-2. Germline assignment: CDR1 SGHDN and CDR2 FVKESK. This CDR3 contains 15 residues. The CDR3 loop is CASSQTLTNTGELFF.

The V call is TRBV3-1, the J call TRBJ2-5; the TCRdb call, TRBD2, lacks DNA for checking. This CDR3 contains 15 residues. Germline lookup yields CDR1 LGHDT and CDR2 YNNKEL (reference sequence). This chain's CDR3 is CASSPLSGGRETQYF.

The chain couples TRBV6-5 to TRBJ2-2; the TCRdb D gene call, TRBD2, has no DNA to confirm it. The CDR3 is 15 amino acids. CDR1 and CDR2 (germline): MNHEY, SVGAGI. The CDR3 reads CASSYSTSSAGELFF.

The genes are TRBV27 and TRBJ2-7; TCRdb returns TRBD1, unconfirmable since there is no DNA. The CDR3 spans 13 residues. Germline assignment: CDR1 MNHEY and CDR2 SMNVEV (reference sequence). CDR3: CASRKGGGYEQYF.

J is TRBJ1-2 and V is TRBV29-1. The CDR3 runs 12 residues. Germline assignment: CDR1 SQVTM and CDR2 ANQGSEA. The chain's CDR3 is CSVDGQNYGYTF.

The chain couples TRBV5-6 to TRBJ2-1; TCRdb's D gene call, TRBD1, goes unchecked for lack of DNA. This CDR3 region has 14 residues. Germline CDR1 is SGHDT and CDR2 is YYEEEE. This chain's CDR3 is CASRRQGGYNEQFF.

The V call is TRBV5-5, the J call TRBJ2-5; TCRdb indicates TRBD1, and absent DNA this call remains unverified. This CDR3 is built from 17 residues. The germline V gene has CDR1 SGHKS and CDR2 YYEKEE (reference sequence). The CDR3 loop is CASRETVTGAYQETQYF.

CDR3 sequence reads: CATSNPGTGKINEQFF. The chain is built from TRBV15 and TRBJ2-1; with no DNA, the TCRdb D assignment of TRBD1 cannot be verified. The CDR3 is 16 residues long. Germline V CDR1 and CDR2: LNHNV, YYDKDF (reference sequence).